The source of this T cell receptor beta chain is a study of human T cells and chemical hapten exposure. Unique molecular identifiers were attached to individual cDNA molecules during library preparation. In TCRdb, the RACE reads were re-called with MiXCR into one record per CDR3 protein. The sample has just over 350,000 distinct CDR3 sequences; 6% to 7% are singletons. Indicated time point: patch test 2, 6 weeks after DPC sensitization. Treatment indicated: therapeutic diphenylcyclopropenone sensitization with weekly scalp DPC. The length of the CDR3 is 16 residues. Trimming left V 7 bases short and J 2 bases short, with 17 bases between. Looked up from germline, CDR1 is MNHNS and CDR2 is SASEGT.

The source of this sequence is a woman younger than 35 with alopecia areata. Some clones in this sample may be carry-over from other donors' samples. The material was whole blood, obtained in connection with sensitization to the hapten diphenylcyclopropenone (DPC). The V call is TRBV6-1, the J call TRBJ1-4; D unresolved. CDR3 nucleotide sequence: TGTGCCAGCATTATCCAACTGGGTAGGACTAATGAAAAACTGTTTTTT. It translates to CASIIQLGRTNEKLFF.